The 27 T cell receptor beta chains in this list originate from one sample, sequenced in a study of CD8 T cells in Susac syndrome. Random hexamers primed reverse transcription of about 0.45 to 1 ug RNA. A single record per CDR3 protein comes from TCRdb applying MiXCR to the immunoSEQ multiplex PCR reads. The top ten hold more than 0.08% of the sample, which has about 180,000 distinct CDR3 sequences, approximately 95% seen once. Sequences were obtained from CD4+ T cells from PBMCs. All receptors come from a human donor with multiple sclerosis.

This clonotype was seen once. Here the CDR3 omits its conserved ending phenylalanine or tryptophan, so a read error is the likely source. This chain uses TRBV7-4 with TRBJ2-1; TRBD1 is a possible D gene (6 bases). CDR1 SGHVT and CDR2 SQSDAQ come from the germline V gene. CDR3 length: 13 residues. V dropped 3 bases and J dropped 4 bases, with 7 bases sitting between them. The CDR3 loop is CASSLDSYNEQFL. The CDR3 DNA is TGTGCCAGCAGCTTGGACAGTTACAATGAGCAGTTCCTC.

The V gene is TRBV27, the J gene TRBJ2-1; 10 bases are shared with TRBD2. Germline V gene data show CDR1 as MNHEY and CDR2 as SMNVEV (reference sequence). This CDR3 region has 15 residues. Germline trimming cut 3 bases from V and 7 bases from J; bases unmatched to any gene: 6. This chain's CDR3 is CASSFFWTSGNEQFF. The CDR3 DNA sequence: TGTGCCAGCAGTTTCTTCTGGACTAGCGGAAATGAGCAGTTCTTC.

The V call is TRBV6-2 or TRBV6-3, the J call TRBJ2-7; TRBD2 might be the D (5 bases). The CDR3 is 14 residues long. The germline V gene has CDR1 MNHEY and CDR2 SVGEGT. The germline V and J ends were trimmed by 6 bases and 3 bases, with 15 bases remaining between them. The CDR3 coding sequence is TGTGCCAGCAGCTCGCCGACTAAGAACTACGAGCAGTACTTC. Translating it yields CASSSPTKNYEQYF.

The chain combines TRBV9 with TRBJ2-2, with TRBD2 matching 8 bases. J lost 2 bases, V lost 4 bases, and 22 bases had no gene match. The germline V gene has CDR1 SGDLS and CDR2 YYNGEE. This CDR3 has 21 residues. CDR3 DNA: TGTGCCAGCAGCAACCCCCTTAGCGGGGAGAGACAGCAGATAAACACCGGGGAGCTGTTTTTT. This encodes CASSNPLSGERQQINTGELFF.

This chain uses TRBV20-1 with TRBJ1-1; D is possibly TRBD1 (6 bases). From germline, CDR1 is DFQATT and CDR2 SNEGSKA (reference sequence). There are 14 residues in the CDR3. V lost 0 bases and J lost 2, with 10 bases in between. CDR3 nucleotide sequence: TGCAGTGCTAGAGAACAGGGATTTAACACTGAAGCTTTCTTT. Translating gives CSAREQGFNTEAFF.

J is TRBJ2-2 and V is TRBV9; no definite D call. The germline V and J ends were trimmed by 6 bases and 5 bases, with 14 bases remaining between them. This CDR3 has 14 amino acids. Germline loops: CDR1 SGDLS, CDR2 YYNGEE. The CDR3 spells CASNARGVTGELFF. The CDR3 nucleotides are TGTGCCAGCAACGCCCGTGGGGTAACCGGGGAGCTGTTTTTT.

J is TRBJ1-5 and V is TRBV7-2, with 8 bases lining up with TRBD1. This CDR3 region has 15 residues. Unmatched junction bases numbered 4, after V lost 6 bases and J lost 0 bases. Germline lookup yields CDR1 SGHTA and CDR2 FQGNSA. In nucleotides, the CDR3 is TGTGCCAGCAGAATCGGACAGGGTAGCAATCAGCCCCAGCATTTT. Its protein product is CASRIGQGSNQPQHF.

This rearrangement joins TRBV3-1 to TRBJ1-1; 8 nucleotides match TRBD1. Germline assignment: CDR1 LGHDT and CDR2 YNNKEL (reference sequence). The CDR3 loop spans 14 amino acids. Germline trimming cut 6 bases from V and 4 bases from J; bases unmatched to any gene: 7. CDR3 nucleotide sequence: TGTGCCAGCAGTCTAACCGGGACAGGCACTGAAGCTTTCTTT. Translated: CASSLTGTGTEAFF.

This sequence joins TRBV12-3 or TRBV12-4 and TRBJ2-7, with TRBD1 as a possible D gene (6 bases). The CDR3 runs to 13 residues. V lost 9 bases and J lost 2, with 14 bases in between. As DNA, the CDR3 is TGTGCCAGTCTATTCAGGGGCACCTACGAGCAGTACTTC. Translation gives CASLFRGTYEQYF.

This clonotype was seen just once. The genes are TRBV9 and TRBJ2-6; D is ambiguous. This CDR3 has 16 residues. The V end was cut by 0 bases, the J end by 0 bases, with 7 bases between. Per the germline V gene, CDR1 is SGDLS and CDR2 is YYNGEE. CDR3 residues: CASSVGIGSGANVLTF. Here the CDR3 DNA reads TGTGCCAGCAGCGTAGGCATTGGCTCTGGGGCCAACGTCCTGACTTTC.

The chain couples TRBV7-9 to TRBJ2-7; D is unclear. Trimming left V 1 base short and J 4 bases short, with 11 bases between. Per germline, CDR1 SEHNR and CDR2 FQNEAQ (reference sequence). The CDR3 contains 14 residues. CDR3 sequence: CASSLGSNLYEQYF. The CDR3 DNA follows: TGTGCCAGCAGCTTAGGTTCCAATCTATACGAGCAGTACTTC.

The V call is TRBV7-2, the J call TRBJ2-5; D is possibly TRBD2 (6 bases). The CDR3 runs to 15 residues. Per germline, CDR1 SGHTA and CDR2 FQGNSA. V was shortened by 5 bases and J by 1 base, with 14 bases between the two germline ends. The CDR3 loop is CASSTQTSSQETQYF. CDR3 nucleotides: TGTGCCAGCAGCACCCAGACTAGTTCCCAAGAGACCCAGTACTTC. The entire variable domain, with the rest obtained from reference TRBV7-2 and TRBJ2-5, is as follows: GAGVSQSPSNKVTEKGKDVELRCDPISGHTALYWYRQSLGQGLEFLIYFQGNSAPDKSGLPSDRFSAERTGGSVSTLTIQRTQQEDSAVYLCASSTQTSSQETQYFGPGTRLLVL.

The count of this clonotype is one. J is TRBJ1-1 and V is TRBV7-3, with unresolved D. Germline V lookup: CDR1 SGHTA, CDR2 FQGTGA. The CDR3 runs 13 residues. The V end was cut by 5 bases, the J end by 7 bases, with 14 bases between. The CDR3 nucleotides are TGTGCCAGCAGCCCGATGGGAACTGGTGAAGCTTTCTTT. Protein sequence: CASSPMGTGEAFF. Full variable domain (remainder filled in from reference TRBV7-3 and TRBJ1-1): GAGVSQTPSNKVTEKGKYVELRCDPISGHTALYWYRQSLGQGPEFLIYFQGTGAADDSGLPNDRFFAVRPEGSVSTLKIQRTERGDSAVYLCASSPMGTGEAFFGQGTRLTVV.

The V and J genes are TRBV20-1 and TRBJ1-5; D is unclear. Trimming shortened V by 3 bases and J by 4 bases, and 7 bases separated the two germline ends. Looked up from germline, CDR1 is DFQATT and CDR2 is SNEGSKA (reference sequence). The CDR3 has 12 amino acids. The CDR3 region is CSASPGNQPQHF. The CDR3 region has the DNA TGCAGTGCTAGCCCCGGGAATCAGCCCCAGCATTTT.

This chain joins TRBV5-1 and TRBJ1-2; TRBD1 is a possible D gene (6 bases). Germline V gene lookup returns CDR1 SGHRS and CDR2 YFSETQ. CDR3 length: 14 residues. V lost 7 bases and J lost 1, with 14 bases in between. The CDR3 region is CASAERGGNYGYTF. The CDR3, as DNA: TGCGCCAGCGCAGAGAGGGGGGGTAACTATGGCTACACCTTC.

The chain employs TRBV7-2 and TRBJ2-1; D is ambiguous. CDR1 and CDR2 from the germline V gene are SGHTA and FQGNSA. The V and J ends lost 4 bases and 6 bases respectively, with 10 bases between them. The CDR3 contains 13 residues. The CDR3 DNA reads TGTGCCAGCAGCTCCCCGACCACCAATGAGCAGTTCTTC. As protein: CASSSPTTNEQFF.

The genes are TRBV19 and TRBJ2-7, with D hard to call. The germline gives CDR1 LNHDA, CDR2 SQIVND (reference sequence). Deletions cut 4 bases from V and 6 bases from J, with 10 bases between. The length of the CDR3 is 12 residues. The CDR3 here is CASSNLVREQYF. Here the CDR3 DNA reads TGTGCCAGTAGTAATCTCGTCCGCGAGCAGTACTTC. Full variable domain (rest looked up from reference TRBV19 and TRBJ2-7): DGGITQSPKYLFRKEGQNVTLSCEQNLNHDAMYWYRQDPGQGLRLIYYSQIVNDFQKGDIAEGYSVSREKKESFPLTVTSAQKNPTAFYLCASSNLVREQYFGPGTRLTVT.

The chain uses TRBV3-1 and TRBJ2-5; TRBD1 might be the D (6 bases). V shed 0 bases and J shed 5 bases, with 19 bases lying between them. Germline V gene data show CDR1 as LGHDT and CDR2 as YNNKEL (reference sequence). CDR3 size: 17 residues. The chain's CDR3 is CASSQDRGSEPGETQYF. DNA for the CDR3: TGTGCCAGCAGCCAAGATAGGGGGAGTGAGCCCGGGGAGACCCAGTACTTC.

The J gene is TRBJ2-7, the V gene TRBV27; TRBD2 matches at 8 bases. After removal of 5 bases from V and 2 bases from J, the junction contained 5 bases not matched to a gene. Germline CDR1 is MNHEY and CDR2 is SMNVEV (reference sequence). The CDR3 spans 14 residues. The CDR3 is CASSQGLVAYEQYF. In DNA, the CDR3 is TGTGCCAGCAGTCAGGGACTAGTCGCCTACGAGCAGTACTTC.

The V call is TRBV11-2, the J call TRBJ2-7; 8 nucleotides agree with TRBD1. The CDR3 has 15 residues. V lost 1 base to trimming and J lost 2 bases; unmatched junction nucleotides: 4. The germline gives CDR1 SGHAT, CDR2 FQNNGV. Written as DNA, the CDR3 is TGTGCCAGCAGCTTAGGTCAGGGGGCACCCTACGAGCAGTACTTC. It codes for CASSLGQGAPYEQYF.

The chain uses TRBV14 and TRBJ1-4; D uncertain. Trimming took 2 bases from V and 0 from J, leaving 10 bases between them. In germline, CDR1 is SGHDN, CDR2 FVKESK. This CDR3 contains 16 residues. CDR3 sequence: CASSQKQTTTNEKLFF. CDR3 DNA: TGTGCCAGCAGCCAAAAACAAACTACAACTAATGAAAAACTGTTTTTT.

J is TRBJ2-2 and V is TRBV9; 9 bases agree with TRBD2. The CDR3 loop spans 15 amino acids. Germline trimming cut 4 bases from V and 7 bases from J; bases unmatched to any gene: 8. Germline lookup yields CDR1 SGDLS and CDR2 YYNGEE. For the CDR3, the DNA is TGTGCCAGCAGCTCTAGCGGGGCCCTCAGCGGGGAGCTGTTTTTT. It translates to CASSSSGALSGELFF.

The genes are TRBV5-1 and TRBJ1-1; tentatively, D is TRBD1 (5 bases). Germline-derived CDR1 and CDR2 are SGHRS and YFSETQ. Trimming pared 3 bases from V and 2 bases from J, leaving 8 bases between. The CDR3 runs 13 residues. The CDR3 spells CASSSQDNTEAFF. DNA for the CDR3: TGCGCCAGCAGCTCACAGGATAACACTGAAGCTTTCTTT.

The V call is TRBV20-1, the J call TRBJ2-7, with 9 nucleotides matching TRBD2. J was trimmed by 5 bases and V by 1 base; bases with no gene match: 3. Per germline, CDR1 DFQATT and CDR2 SNEGSKA (reference sequence). The CDR3 is 13 residues long. Here the CDR3 DNA reads TGCAGTGCTAGAGCTAGCGGGGTAAACGAGCAGTACTTC. Translation gives CSARASGVNEQYF.

The rearrangement uses TRBV28 and TRBJ2-3; 8 nucleotides line up with TRBD2. Unmatched junction bases numbered 7, after V lost 5 bases and J lost 6 bases. Germline CDR1 reads MDHEN; CDR2 reads SYDVKM. The CDR3 covers 14 residues. The CDR3 loop reads CASSTPSGGDTQYF. The DNA of the CDR3 is TGTGCCAGCAGTACCCCCAGCGGGGGTGATACGCAGTATTTT.

This chain links TRBV2 with TRBJ1-1; the match to TRBD1 covers 7 bases. The CDR3 runs to 14 residues. Germline-derived CDR1 and CDR2 are SNHLY and FYNNEI. J lost 5 bases, V lost 6 bases, and 9 bases had no gene match. This CDR3 is CASSIDRARTEAFF. CDR3 DNA: TGTGCCAGCAGCATTGACAGGGCACGGACTGAAGCTTTCTTT. The whole variable domain, remainder taken from reference TRBV2 and TRBJ1-1, is EPEVTQTPSHQVTQMGQEVILRCVPISNHLYFYWYRQILGQKVEFLVSFYNNEISEKSEIFDDQFSVERPDGSNFTLKIRSTKLEDSAMYFCASSIDRARTEAFFGQGTRLTVV.

This sequence joins TRBV6-1 and TRBJ2-5, with 13 bases aligning to TRBD2. CDR3 size: 14 residues. Germline V lookup: CDR1 MNHNS, CDR2 SASEGT. Unmatched junction bases numbered 4, after V lost 7 bases and J lost 5 bases. The CDR3 DNA sequence: TGTGCCAGCATACGACTAGCGGGAGGTGAGACCCAGTACTTC. Protein product: CASIRLAGGETQYF.